What follows are 8 T cell receptor beta chains derived from one specimen sequenced in a study of spatial heterogeneity in lung cancer. TCRdb processed the 5' RACE reads anew with MiXCR; each CDR3 protein has one entry. The sample lists fewer than 45,000 distinct CDR3 sequences, about 7% occurring once. The time point was: sample taken at primary tumor resection. The source was PBMCs, collected at surgery. These receptor sequences come from a female donor with early-stage non-small cell lung cancer.

Many counts were recorded for this clonotype. The V and J genes are TRBV9 and TRBJ1-1; the D gene is possibly TRBD1 (5 bases). Germline CDR1 SGDLS, CDR2 YYNGEE. CDR3 length equals 13 residues. V lost 2 bases, J lost 2 bases, and 7 bases lay in between. In DNA, the CDR3 is TGTGCCAGCAGCGTTGACAGCAACACTGAAGCTTTCTTT. It codes for CASSVDSNTEAFF.

This clonotype was detected many times. The chain recombines TRBV27 with TRBJ1-4, with D possibly matching TRBD1 (6 bases). Per the germline V gene, CDR1 is MNHEY and CDR2 is SMNVEV (reference sequence). This CDR3 spans 15 amino acids. V shed 2 bases and J shed 7 bases, with 14 bases lying between them. The CDR3 protein is CASSLMGAGSEKLFF. CDR3 DNA sequence: TGTGCCAGCAGTTTAATGGGGGCTGGGAGTGAAAAACTGTTTTTT.

This clonotype was found many times. This sequence joins TRBV3-1 and TRBJ2-3; 7 bases match TRBD1. The CDR3 length is 14 residues. V lost 0 bases and J lost 11; bases outside the gene matches: 8. Germline CDR1 reads LGHDT; CDR2 reads YNNKEL (reference sequence). The CDR3, as DNA: TGTGCCAGCAGCCAAGAGACAGGGCTTAGGGAGCAGTATTTT. Translation gives CASSQETGLREQYF.

V and J are TRBV28 and TRBJ2-7; D assignment may be TRBD1 or TRBD2 (5 bases each). V was cut by 8 bases and J by 0 bases, with 8 bases left in between. The CDR3 length is 12 residues. Germline CDR1 and CDR2: MDHEN and SYDVKM. CDR3 in DNA: TGTGCCAGCCTAGGGACCTCCTACGAGCAGTACTTC. It translates to CASLGTSYEQYF.

This clonotype was detected many times. The gene calls are TRBV5-5 and TRBJ2-1; D possibly corresponds to TRBD2 (5 bases). The V gene lost 1 base and the J gene lost 6 bases, with 17 bases spanning the gap. The CDR3 runs to 16 residues. The germline CDR1 and CDR2 sequences are SGHKS and YYEKEE (reference sequence). The CDR3 region has the DNA TGTGCCAGCAGCTTGCAACTAGAGTTGTTGTCCAATGAGCAGTTCTTC. This codes for CASSLQLELLSNEQFF.

A few counts support this clonotype. The V call is TRBV20-1, the J call TRBJ2-7, with 9 bases identical to TRBD1. Germline V lookup: CDR1 DFQATT, CDR2 SNEGSKA (reference sequence). The CDR3 contains 16 residues. With V trimmed by 3 bases and J by 2 bases, 11 bases remained unmatched. The DNA of the CDR3 is TGCAGTGCTAGGGACCTTGCGGGGACAGGGACCTACGAGCAGTACTTC. This gives the protein CSARDLAGTGTYEQYF.

The sample holds many counts of this clonotype. V gene TRBV29-1 combines with J gene TRBJ1-1; no firm D call. Germline V lookup: CDR1 SQVTM, CDR2 ANQGSEA. Trimming took off 6 bases at V and 0 bases at J, with 14 bases between the two ends. This CDR3 is built from 14 residues. CDR3 loop: CSVEPDGLNTEAFF. In DNA, the CDR3 is TGCAGCGTCGAACCGGACGGTTTGAACACTGAAGCTTTCTTT.

This clonotype is medium-sized (0.01 to 0.1%) by share. The chain recombines TRBV20-1 with TRBJ2-3, with D hard to call. CDR1 is DFQATT and CDR2 is SNEGSKA in the germline V gene (reference sequence). The V end lost 7 bases, the J end lost 1 base, and 6 bases lay between the germline ends. There are 11 residues in the CDR3. CDR3 amino acids: CSVLGTDTQYF. The CDR3, as DNA: TGCAGTGTTCTCGGCACAGATACGCAGTATTTT.